The 10 T cell receptor beta chains in this list originate from one sample, sequenced in a study of tumor-infiltrating lymphocytes in primary liver carcinoma. The authors made TCR beta cDNA from around 500 ng total RNA with a constant-region primer. Three rounds of nested multiplex PCR with slightly modified ARM-PCR produced TCR beta libraries. Use of TRBV1-TRBV30 forward primers with a C-beta reverse primer characterized the first two PCR rounds, which lasted around 10 cycles each. TCRdb analysed the multiplex PCR reads with MiXCR anew, one entry per CDR3 protein. The sample contains 320,000 or so distinct CDR3 sequences, about 60% of which appear only once. Unsorted whole blood yielded the blood RNA, and germline DNA was also extracted. The specimen sequenced was peripheral blood. The receptors shown here come from a man aged 35 to 55 with primary liver carcinoma and hepatitis B virus infection.

Notes on this clonotype: Since a much larger clone is just one base distant, this may be a read error. CDR3 sequence: CATHGRQIQEIQYF. The CDR3 DNA sequence: TGTGCCACTCACGGACGGCAGATACAAGAGATCCAGTACTTC. The chain has TRBV6-2 or TRBV6-3 and TRBJ2-5; D unclear. The CDR3 covers 14 residues. Per germline, CDR1 MNHEY and CDR2 SVGEGT.

This clonotype was detected only once. One base away lies a much larger clone, so this may be a sequencing read error. The chain has TRBV6-2 or TRBV6-3 and TRBJ1-5; D remains ambiguous. CDR1 and CDR2 (germline): MNHEY, SVGEGT. The CDR3 sequence is 14 residues long. CDR3 DNA: TGTGCCAGCAGTCAGGACGGCTACAATAAGCCCCAGCATTTT. Translated, it gives CASSQDGYNKPQHF.

The chain uses TRBV11-2 and TRBJ2-3; maybe TRBD1 (5 bases). The DNA end is a closer match to TRBJ1-5, so the J assignment may be wrong. This CDR3 spans 14 amino acids. Germline V gene lookup returns CDR1 SGHAT and CDR2 FQNNGV. The CDR3 protein is CASTRGSLTDTQHF. The CDR3 coding sequence is TGTGCCAGCACTCGGGGGTCCCTCACAGATACGCAGCATTTT.

Note on this clonotype: A single base separates this from a much larger clone, so it may be a read error. The chain joins TRBV29-1 to TRBJ1-4; unclear D gene. The V gene lost 3 bases and the J gene lost 7 bases, with 12 bases spanning the gap. Germline-derived CDR1 and CDR2 are SQVTM and ANQGSEA. The length of the CDR3 is 13 residues. Here the CDR3 reads CSVEAQCGEKLFF. Written as DNA, the CDR3 is TGCAGCGTTGAGGCCCAGTGCGGTGAAAAACTGTTTTTT.

On this clonotype: This could be a read error, since a much larger clone is one nucleotide away. The rearrangement uses TRBV4-1 and TRBJ1-1; D not resolved. The CDR3 contains 14 residues. Germline CDR1 is MGHRA and CDR2 is YSYEKL. The CDR3 DNA reads as TGCGCCAGCGGCCAAGGTTTTCTCCGGACTGAAGCTTTCTTT. Its translation is CASGQGFLRTEAFF.

As to this clonotype: It may be a read error: a sequence one base away is much more abundant. The chain is built from TRBV7-8 and TRBJ1-4, with D hard to call. V lost 3 bases, J lost 5 bases, and 13 bases lay in between. This CDR3 contains 15 residues. Germline assignment: CDR1 SGHVS and CDR2 FQNEAQ. CDR3 loop: CASSLSDGPNEKLFF. CDR3 nucleotide sequence: TGTGCCAGCAGCTTGTCCGACGGACCGAATGAAAAACTGTTTTTT.

This chain's CDR3 is CSVERPKTGYNEQFF. The CDR3 DNA sequence: TGCAGCGTAGAGAGACCAAAAACGGGTTACAATGAGCAGTTCTTC. The chain employs TRBV29-1 and TRBJ2-1; no firm D call. The germline CDR1 and CDR2 sequences are SQVTM and ANQGSEA. The CDR3 loop spans 15 amino acids. Trimming removed 6 bases from V and 4 bases from J, with 19 bases in between.

The chain couples TRBV4-2 to TRBJ2-1; possible D gene TRBD2, 6 bases. The CDR3 runs 16 residues. Trimming cost V 0 bases and J 1 base, with 10 bases left between them. CDR1 LGHNA and CDR2 YNFKEQ come from the germline V gene. This CDR3 reads CASSQDAGRSYNEQFF. Here the CDR3 DNA reads TGTGCCAGCAGCCAAGATGCAGGGAGGTCCTACAATGAGCAGTTCTTC.

This clonotype occurred a few times. A much larger clonotype is one base distant, so this may be a read error. The V and J genes are TRBV4-2 and TRBJ2-1; a possible D gene is TRBD2 (7 bases). The CDR3 has 16 residues. Germline V lookup: CDR1 LGHNA, CDR2 YNFKEQ. With 3 bases removed from V and 4 bases from J, the gap between germline ends came to 16 bases. The chain's CDR3 is CASSQGAGRSYNEQFF. Here the CDR3 DNA reads TGTGCCAGCAGCCAGGGGGCCGGGAGGTCGTACAATGAGCAGTTCTTC.

A single count supports this clonotype. This may come from a read error, since a much larger clone is one base off. The V and J genes are TRBV10-3 and TRBJ2-1, with TRBD1 as a possible D gene (6 bases). Germline V gene data show CDR1 as ENHRY and CDR2 as SYGVKD. The CDR3 loop spans 13 amino acids. This CDR3 is CAAIQGTDNVQFF. CDR3 in DNA: TGTGCCGCTATACAGGGCACTGACAATGTGCAGTTCTTC.